The clone carrying this T cell receptor (beta chain) was detected only a few times. Its specificity is not known. The sample belongs to a study of T cells in Graves' hyperthyroidism and ophthalmopathy. There were TCR beta CDR3 regions amplified from RNA transcripts. The HTBI set primed first-round TCR CDR3 RT-PCR. MiXCR, run by TCRdb on the multiplex PCR reads, gives a single entry per CDR3 protein. The table lists fewer than 600,000 distinct CDR3 sequences, around 14% of them singletons. Study results and caveats: Most thyroid clonotypes with frequency above 0.001 were detected in blood. A model using 13 V-J features told ophthalmopathy apart from stable hyperthyroidism.

The CDR3 loop spans 14 amino acids. V lost 0 bases to trimming and J lost 6 bases; unmatched junction nucleotides: 1. Germline values: CDR1 KGHSH, CDR2 LQKENI. This sample holds PBMCs from less than 13 ml fresh peripheral blood. This receptor was taken from a woman in her late teens or twenties with Graves' hyperthyroidism. The sample taken for sequencing was blood. The chain combines TRBV18 with TRBJ2-7; TRBD1 matches at 11 bases. The CDR3 coding sequence is TGTGCCAGCTCACCACCGGGGACAGGGGGCGAGCAGTACGTC. It yields the protein CASSPPGTGGEQYV.